This T cell receptor (beta chain) originates from a study of cytomegalovirus exposure and HLA in healthy donors. Healthy bone marrow donors formed the donor group. Unrecorded immune exposures were likely, despite nominal health at sampling. PCR used 60 Vbeta primers and 13 Jbeta primers. Per the authors' pipeline: Per a later analysis, the number of unique TCR beta chains was roughly 87 million, of which 9 million to 12 million were shared. The method was immunoSEQ multiplex PCR; TCRdb's version includes in-frame clones alone and lacks a portion of them. Clone size and the V and J calls come from that table; the DNA yielded D and trimming. Of about 200,000 clones detected, roughly 72% appear once; the ten largest clones hold around 1.9%. The J segment lost 1 base and the V segment lost 2 bases, leaving 3 bases of the junction unmatched. CDR1 and CDR2 (germline): MRHNA, SNTAGT. The CDR3 covers 15 residues.

The specimen sequenced was PBMCs. The source of this sequence is a young man in good health and CMV-seronegative. The chain carries TRBV6-4 and TRBJ2-3; 7 nucleotides agree with TRBD1. CDR3 loop: CASSDPGQGTDTQYF. The CDR3 nucleotides are TGTGCCAGCAGTGACCCTGGACAGGGCACAGATACGCAGTATTTT.